Listed here are 6 T cell receptor beta chains from one sample, sequenced in a study of OX40 agonist ivuxolimab in advanced cancers. Sequenced by immunoSEQ multiplex PCR; TCRdb stores in-frame clones only, minus some. The repertoire has tens of thousands of clones, around nine tenths of them found once; the top ten carry roughly 0.64%. The sample was CD4+ or CD8+ T cells sorted from blood, taken in a trial of the OX40 agonist ivuxolimab. The receptors were sampled from an adult with an advanced solid tumor such as melanoma, head and neck, liver or kidney cancer.

The chain combines TRBV19 with TRBJ1-3, with D unclear. The germline gives CDR1 LNHDA, CDR2 SQIVND (reference sequence). The CDR3 contains 14 residues. The V end lost 5 bases, the J end lost 2 bases, and 10 bases lay between the germline ends. The CDR3 sequence: CASSQSFPGNTIYF. The CDR3 DNA reads TGTGCCAGTAGTCAGAGTTTCCCTGGAAACACCATATATTTT.

This chain connects TRBV30 to TRBJ1-2; the D is unclear. The CDR3 has 12 residues. Trimming removed 0 bases at V and 6 bases at J, with 8 bases between. Per the germline V gene, CDR1 is GTSNPN and CDR2 is SVGIG (reference sequence). The CDR3 is CAWSVGSDGYTF. The DNA of the CDR3 is TGTGCCTGGAGTGTAGGGTCTGATGGCTACACCTTC. Filled out from reference TRBV30 and TRBJ1-2, the complete variable domain reads SQTIHQWPATLVQPVGSPLSLECTVEGTSNPNLYWYRQAAGRGLQLLFYSVGIGQISSEVPQNLSASRPQDRQFILSSKKLLLSDSGFYLCAWSVGSDGYTFGSGTRLTVV.

The chain carries TRBV5-6 and TRBJ2-3; TRBD2 aligns across 7 bases. The CDR3 has 16 residues. Germline V CDR1 and CDR2: SGHDT, YYEEEE. Losses at the gene ends were 4 bases for V and 2 bases for J; bases not matched to a gene: 10. DNA of the CDR3: TGTGCCAGCAGCGCCCTGGGGCGGGGGATCACAGATACGCAGTATTTT. It translates to CASSALGRGITDTQYF. The whole variable domain, remainder taken from reference TRBV5-6 and TRBJ2-3, is DAGVTQSPTHLIKTRGQQVTLRCSPKSGHDTVSWYQQALGQGPQFIFQYYEEEERQRGNFPDRFSGHQFPNYSSELNVNALLLGDSALYLCASSALGRGITDTQYFGPGTRLTVL.

This rearrangement joins TRBV19 to TRBJ1-6; D gene ambiguous. CDR3 length equals 16 residues. CDR1 LNHDA and CDR2 SQIVND come from the germline V gene (reference sequence). With 6 bases removed from V and 0 bases from J, the gap between germline ends came to 12 bases. The CDR3 spells CASRVDGSSYNSPLHF. The CDR3 DNA follows: TGTGCCAGTAGAGTGGACGGGAGCTCCTATAATTCACCCCTCCACTTT.

The chain employs TRBV29-1 and TRBJ1-1; 11 nucleotides align to TRBD1. The V gene end was trimmed by 2 bases and the J gene end by 1 base; junction bases not matched to a gene: 9. Germline V gene sequence: CDR1 SQVTM, CDR2 ANQGSEA. The CDR3 has 17 amino acids. As DNA, the CDR3 is TGCAGCGTTGAATGGGGACAGGGGGTTTCGGCGAACACTGAAGCTTTCTTT. Its protein is CSVEWGQGVSANTEAFF.

This clone was detected a few times. The chain combines TRBV7-2 with TRBJ1-2, with a possible D match to TRBD1 (5 bases). Trimming pared 3 bases from V and 8 bases from J, leaving 16 bases between. The CDR3 is 14 residues long. Germline V CDR1 and CDR2: SGHTA, FQGNSA. CDR3 region: CASSFPTGPRGYTF. The CDR3 nucleotides are TGTGCCAGCAGCTTCCCGACGGGGCCGCGCGGCTACACCTTC.